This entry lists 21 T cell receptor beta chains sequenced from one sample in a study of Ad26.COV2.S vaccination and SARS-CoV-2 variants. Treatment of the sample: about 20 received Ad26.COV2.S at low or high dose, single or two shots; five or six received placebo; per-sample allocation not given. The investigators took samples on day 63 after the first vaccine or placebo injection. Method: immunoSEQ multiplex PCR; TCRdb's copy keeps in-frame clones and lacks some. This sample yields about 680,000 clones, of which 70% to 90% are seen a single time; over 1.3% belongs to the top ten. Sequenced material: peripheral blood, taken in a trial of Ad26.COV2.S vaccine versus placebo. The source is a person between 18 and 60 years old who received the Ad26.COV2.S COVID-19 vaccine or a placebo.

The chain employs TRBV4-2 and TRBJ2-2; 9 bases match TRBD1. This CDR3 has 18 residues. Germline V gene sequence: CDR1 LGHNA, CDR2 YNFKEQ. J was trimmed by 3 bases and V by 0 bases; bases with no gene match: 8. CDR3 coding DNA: TGTGCCAGCAGCCAAGACCCCAGACAGGGGGGGGACACCGGGGAGCTGTTTTTT. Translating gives CASSQDPRQGGDTGELFF.

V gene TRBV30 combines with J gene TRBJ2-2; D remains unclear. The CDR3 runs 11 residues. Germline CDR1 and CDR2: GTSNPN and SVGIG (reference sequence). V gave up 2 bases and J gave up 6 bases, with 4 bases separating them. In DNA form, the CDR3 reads TGTGCCTGGAGTAGGGCCGGGGAGCTGTTTTTT. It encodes CAWSRAGELFF.

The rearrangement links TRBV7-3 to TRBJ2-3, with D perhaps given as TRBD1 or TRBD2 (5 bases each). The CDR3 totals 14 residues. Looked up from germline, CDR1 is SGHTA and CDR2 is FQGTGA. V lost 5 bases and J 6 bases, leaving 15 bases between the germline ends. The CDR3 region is CASSQKVGTDTQYF. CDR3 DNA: TGTGCCAGCAGCCAAAAGGTCGGGACCGATACGCAGTATTTT.

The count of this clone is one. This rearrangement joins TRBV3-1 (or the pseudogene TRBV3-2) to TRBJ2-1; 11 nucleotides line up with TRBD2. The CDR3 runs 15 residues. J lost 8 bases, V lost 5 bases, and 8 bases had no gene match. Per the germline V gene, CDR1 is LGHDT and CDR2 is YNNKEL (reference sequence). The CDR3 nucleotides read TGTGCCAGCAGCGTTACTAGCGGGAGTTTATATGAGCAGTTCTTC. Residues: CASSVTSGSLYEQFF.

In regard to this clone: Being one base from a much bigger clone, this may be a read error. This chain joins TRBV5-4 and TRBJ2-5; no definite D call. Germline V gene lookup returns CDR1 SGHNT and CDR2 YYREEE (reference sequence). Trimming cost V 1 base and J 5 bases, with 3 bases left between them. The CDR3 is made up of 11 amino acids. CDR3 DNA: TGTGCCAGCAGCTTGTTGGAGACCCAGTACTTC. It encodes CASSLLETQYF. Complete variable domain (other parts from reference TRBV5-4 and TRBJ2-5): ETGVTQSPTHLIKTRGQQVTLRCSSQSGHNTVSWYQQALGQGPQFIFQYYREEENGRGNFPPRFSGLQFPNYSSELNVNALELDDSALYLCASSLLETQYFGPGTRLLVL.

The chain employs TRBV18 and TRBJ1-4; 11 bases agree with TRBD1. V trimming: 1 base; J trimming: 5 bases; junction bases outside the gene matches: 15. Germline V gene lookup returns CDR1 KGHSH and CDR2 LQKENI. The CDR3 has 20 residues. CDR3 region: CASSPRLGTGGVGANEKLFF. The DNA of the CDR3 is TGTGCCAGCTCACCACGGCTCGGGACAGGGGGTGTGGGAGCAAATGAAAAACTGTTTTTT.

This CDR3 reads CASSVVEASEQYF. The CDR3 DNA reads TGTGCCAGCAGCGTAGTCGAGGCTAGCGAGCAGTACTTC. This chain links TRBV9 with TRBJ2-7; D not resolved. CDR1 and CDR2 (germline): SGDLS, YYNGEE. V lost 0 bases and J 6 bases, leaving 10 bases between the germline ends. This CDR3 is built from 13 residues.

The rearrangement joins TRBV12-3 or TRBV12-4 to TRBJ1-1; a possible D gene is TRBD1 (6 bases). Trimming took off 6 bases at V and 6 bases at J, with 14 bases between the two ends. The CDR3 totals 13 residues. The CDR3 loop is CASRPQGGSEAFF. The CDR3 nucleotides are TGTGCCAGCAGACCACAGGGAGGGTCTGAAGCTTTCTTT.

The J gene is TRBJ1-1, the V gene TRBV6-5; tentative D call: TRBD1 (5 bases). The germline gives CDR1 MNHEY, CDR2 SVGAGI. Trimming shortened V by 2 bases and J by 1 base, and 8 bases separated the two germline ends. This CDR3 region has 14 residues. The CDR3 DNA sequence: TGTGCCAGCAGTTACCGGGGGGAGAACACTGAAGCTTTCTTT. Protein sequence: CASSYRGENTEAFF.

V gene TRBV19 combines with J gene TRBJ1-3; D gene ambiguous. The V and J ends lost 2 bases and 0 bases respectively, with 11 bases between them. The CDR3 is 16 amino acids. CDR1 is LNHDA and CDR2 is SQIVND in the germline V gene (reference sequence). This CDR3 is CASSIYKDNSGNTIYF. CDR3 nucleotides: TGTGCCAGTAGTATATATAAAGACAACTCTGGAAACACCATATATTTT.

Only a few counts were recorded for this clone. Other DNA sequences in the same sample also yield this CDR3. CDR3 sequence reads: CASSTPDRVYGYTF. CDR3 nucleotide sequence: TGTGCCAGCAGCACACCGGACAGGGTCTATGGCTACACCTTC. The rearrangement links TRBV9 to TRBJ1-2; 8 bases fit TRBD1. This CDR3 contains 14 residues. The germline CDR1 and CDR2 sequences are SGDLS and YYNGEE. V shed 4 bases, J shed 4 bases, and the junction held 6 bases outside the gene matches.

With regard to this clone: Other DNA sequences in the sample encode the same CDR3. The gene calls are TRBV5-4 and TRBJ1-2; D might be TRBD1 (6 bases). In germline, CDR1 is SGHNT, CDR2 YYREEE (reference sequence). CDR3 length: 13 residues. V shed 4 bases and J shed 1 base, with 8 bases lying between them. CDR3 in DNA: TGTGCCAGCAGCCCGGACAGTAACTATGGCTACACCTTC. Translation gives CASSPDSNYGYTF.

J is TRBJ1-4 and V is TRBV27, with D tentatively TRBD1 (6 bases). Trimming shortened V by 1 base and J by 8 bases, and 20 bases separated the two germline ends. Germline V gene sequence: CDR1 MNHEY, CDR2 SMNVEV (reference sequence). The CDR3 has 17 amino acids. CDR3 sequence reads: CASSLYPPRQALEKLFF. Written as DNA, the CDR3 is TGTGCCAGCAGTTTATACCCCCCTCGACAGGCATTAGAAAAACTGTTTTTT.

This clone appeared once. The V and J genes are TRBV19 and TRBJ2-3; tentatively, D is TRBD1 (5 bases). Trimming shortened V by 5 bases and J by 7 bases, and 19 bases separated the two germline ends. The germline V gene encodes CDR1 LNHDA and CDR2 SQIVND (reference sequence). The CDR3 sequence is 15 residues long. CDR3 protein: CASSPRDSSPHTQYF. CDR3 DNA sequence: TGTGCCAGTAGTCCTCGTGACAGCTCCCCACATACGCAGTATTTT.

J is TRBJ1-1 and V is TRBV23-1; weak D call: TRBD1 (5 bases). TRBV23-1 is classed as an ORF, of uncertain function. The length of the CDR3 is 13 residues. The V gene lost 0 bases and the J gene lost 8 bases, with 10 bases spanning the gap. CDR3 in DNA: TGCGCCAGCAGTCAATCGAGGCCAGGGGAAGCTTTCTTT. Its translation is CASSQSRPGEAFF.

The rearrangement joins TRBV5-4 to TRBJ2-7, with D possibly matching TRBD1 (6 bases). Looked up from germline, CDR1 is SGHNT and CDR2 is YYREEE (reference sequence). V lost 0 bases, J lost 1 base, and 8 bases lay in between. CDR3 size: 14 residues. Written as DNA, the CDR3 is TGTGCCAGCAGCTTGGGTCAGGGGTCCTACGAGCAGTACTTC. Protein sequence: CASSLGQGSYEQYF.

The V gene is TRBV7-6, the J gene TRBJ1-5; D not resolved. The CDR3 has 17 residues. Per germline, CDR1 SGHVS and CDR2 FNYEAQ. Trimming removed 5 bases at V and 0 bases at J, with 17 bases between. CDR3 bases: TGTGCCAGCAGCCCGGGGTTACGTGGCTATAGCAATCAGCCCCAGCATTTT. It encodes CASSPGLRGYSNQPQHF. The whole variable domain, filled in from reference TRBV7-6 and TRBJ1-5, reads GAGVSQSPRYKVTKRGQDVALRCDPISGHVSLYWYRQALGQGPEFLTYFNYEAQQDKSGLPNDRFSAERPEGSISTLTIQRTEQRDSAMYRCASSPGLRGYSNQPQHFGDGTRLSIL.

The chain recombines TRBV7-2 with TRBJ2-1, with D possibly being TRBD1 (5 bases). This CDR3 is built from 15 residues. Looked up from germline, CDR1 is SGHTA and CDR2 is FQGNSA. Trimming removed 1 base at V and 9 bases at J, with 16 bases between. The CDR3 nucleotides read TGTGCCAGCAGCTTAGGGGGCGAAAGGTGGGGTGAGCAGTTCTTC. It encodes CASSLGGERWGEQFF.

CDR3 bases: TGTGCCAGCAGCCCCCGGAGCGAGAACACTGAAGCTTTCTTT. Translation: CASSPRSENTEAFF. V is TRBV9 and J is TRBJ1-1, with unresolved D. This CDR3 is built from 14 residues. With 4 bases removed from V and 1 base from J, the gap between germline ends came to 11 bases. CDR1 SGDLS and CDR2 YYNGEE come from the germline V gene.

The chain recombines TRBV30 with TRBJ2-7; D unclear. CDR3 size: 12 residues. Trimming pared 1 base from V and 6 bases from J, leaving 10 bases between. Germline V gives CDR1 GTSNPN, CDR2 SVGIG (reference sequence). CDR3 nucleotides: TGTGCCTGGAGTGCTGGATGGGGCGAGCAGTACTTC. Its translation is CAWSAGWGEQYF.

The CDR3 protein is CAWSVGQLSGNTIYF. CDR3 nucleotides: TGTGCCTGGAGTGTGGGGCAGCTCTCTGGAAACACCATATATTTT. The rearrangement uses TRBV30 and TRBJ1-3; tentative D call: TRBD1 (5 bases). The CDR3 extends over 15 amino acids. Looked up from germline, CDR1 is GTSNPN and CDR2 is SVGIG (reference sequence). Trimming took off 0 bases at V and 0 bases at J, with 9 bases between the two ends.